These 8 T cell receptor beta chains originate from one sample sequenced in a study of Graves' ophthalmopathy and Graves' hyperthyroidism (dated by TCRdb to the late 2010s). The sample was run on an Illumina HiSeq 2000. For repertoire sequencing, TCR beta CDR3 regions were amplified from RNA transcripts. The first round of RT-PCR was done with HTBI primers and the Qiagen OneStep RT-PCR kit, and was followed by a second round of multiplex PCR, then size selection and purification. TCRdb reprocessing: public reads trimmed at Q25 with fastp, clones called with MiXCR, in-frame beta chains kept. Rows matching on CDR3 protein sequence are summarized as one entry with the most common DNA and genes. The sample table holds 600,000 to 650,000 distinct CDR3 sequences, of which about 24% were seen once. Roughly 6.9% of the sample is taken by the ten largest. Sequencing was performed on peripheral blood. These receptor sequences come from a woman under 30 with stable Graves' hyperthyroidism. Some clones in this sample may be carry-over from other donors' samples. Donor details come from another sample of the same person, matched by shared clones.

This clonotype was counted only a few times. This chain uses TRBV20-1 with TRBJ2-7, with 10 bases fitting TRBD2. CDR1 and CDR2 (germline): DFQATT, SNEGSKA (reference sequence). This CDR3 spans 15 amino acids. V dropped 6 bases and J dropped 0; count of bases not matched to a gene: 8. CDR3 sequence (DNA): TGCAGTGCGAGCCTAGCGGGGGTACTCTCCTACGAGCAGTACTTC. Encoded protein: CSASLAGVLSYEQYF.

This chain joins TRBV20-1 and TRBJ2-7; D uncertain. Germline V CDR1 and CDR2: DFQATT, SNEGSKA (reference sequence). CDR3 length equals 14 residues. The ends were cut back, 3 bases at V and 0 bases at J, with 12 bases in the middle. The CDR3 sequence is CSASDRPSSYEQYF. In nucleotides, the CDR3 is TGCAGTGCTAGTGATAGACCTAGCTCCTACGAGCAGTACTTC.

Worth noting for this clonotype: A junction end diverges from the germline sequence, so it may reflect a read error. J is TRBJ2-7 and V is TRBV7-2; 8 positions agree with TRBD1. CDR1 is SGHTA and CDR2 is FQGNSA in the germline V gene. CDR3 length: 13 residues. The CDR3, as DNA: TGTGCCAGCAGCCCGCGGGGACAGGCCATTTTTGTCTTC. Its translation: CASSPRGQAIFVF.

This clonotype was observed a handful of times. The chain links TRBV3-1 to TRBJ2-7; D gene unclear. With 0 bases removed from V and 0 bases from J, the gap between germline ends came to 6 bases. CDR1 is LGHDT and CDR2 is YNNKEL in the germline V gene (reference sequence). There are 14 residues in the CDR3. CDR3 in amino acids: CASSQDWDSYEQYF. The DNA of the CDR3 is TGTGCCAGCAGCCAAGACTGGGACTCCTACGAGCAGTACTTC.

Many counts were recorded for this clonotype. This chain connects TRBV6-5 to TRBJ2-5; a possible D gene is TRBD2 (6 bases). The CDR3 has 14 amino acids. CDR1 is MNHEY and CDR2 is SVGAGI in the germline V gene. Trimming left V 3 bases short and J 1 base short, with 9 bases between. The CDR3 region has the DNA TGTGCCAGCAGTTATTTGGGGGGCCAAGAGACCCAGTACTTC. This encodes CASSYLGGQETQYF.

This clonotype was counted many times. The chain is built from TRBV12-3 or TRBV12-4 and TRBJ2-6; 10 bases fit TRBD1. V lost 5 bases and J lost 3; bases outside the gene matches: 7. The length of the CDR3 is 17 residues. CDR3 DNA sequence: TGTGCCAGCAGTCGACCGGGACAGGGGTTTGGGGCCAACGTCCTGACTTTC. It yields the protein CASSRPGQGFGANVLTF.

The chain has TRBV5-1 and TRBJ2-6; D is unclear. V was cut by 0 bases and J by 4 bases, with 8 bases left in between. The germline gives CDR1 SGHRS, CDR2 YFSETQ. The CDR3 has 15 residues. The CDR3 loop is CASSLDPWGANVLTF. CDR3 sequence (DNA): TGCGCCAGCAGCTTGGACCCTTGGGGGGCCAACGTCCTGACTTTC.

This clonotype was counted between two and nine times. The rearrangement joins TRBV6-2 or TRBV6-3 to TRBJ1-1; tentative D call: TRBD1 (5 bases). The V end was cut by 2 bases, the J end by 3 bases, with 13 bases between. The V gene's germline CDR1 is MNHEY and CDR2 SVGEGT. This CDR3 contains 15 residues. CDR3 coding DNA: TGTGCCAGCAGTTACCGGTTTGGGGGGGACACTGAAGCTTTCTTT. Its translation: CASSYRFGGDTEAFF.